The present entry profiles one T cell receptor beta chain with its context. Its antigen is currently unknown. This may arise from a read error, as a much more abundant clone is one base away. A single record per CDR3 protein comes from TCRdb applying MiXCR to the multiplex PCR reads. The sample lists fewer than 85,000 distinct CDR3 sequences, roughly a fifth occurring once. The lymph nodes were axillary draining lymph nodes from breast cancer patients. This CDR3 has 15 amino acids. The germline CDR1 and CDR2 sequences are DFQATT and SNEGSKA (reference sequence). The sample originates from a study of breast tumors, draining lymph nodes, adjacent tissues. Findings and caveats of the study: Tumor T cell lymph node origin was a supported hypothesis, not proven. Compared with lymph nodes, tumors were less diverse; compared with nontumor tissue, more. The data were judged consistent with most tumor T cells coming from lymph node and expanding in tumor. Tumor and nontumor repertoires were significantly more similar in luminal-like than in basal-like breast cancer.

The chain has TRBV20-1 and TRBJ2-6; 7 bases match TRBD2. The sequence was obtained from a female donor with breast cancer. Some clones in this sample may be carry-over from other donors' samples. Sequenced material: axillary lymph node tissue. The CDR3 DNA reads TGCAGTGCTAGAGGCGGGGAGGGTAGGGCCAACGCCCTGACTTTC. As protein: CSARGGEGRANALTF.